This TCR beta chain originates from a study of T-cell memory formation after mild COVID-19. TCR alpha and TCR beta cDNA libraries carrying sample barcodes and UMIs were produced by 5'RACE using constant-segment primers. TCRdb reanalysed the 5' RACE reads using MiXCR and keeps one entry per CDR3 protein. The sample gives 55,000 to 80,000 distinct CDR3 sequences, 9% to 9.5% of which show up once; around 1.1% is in the top ten. This CDR3 is built from 15 residues. CDR1 is LGHNA, CDR2 YSLEER, per germline. The germline V and J ends were trimmed by 0 bases and 2 bases, with 9 bases remaining between them. Findings of the study overall: Among contracting clones, CD4+ were mainly CM/EM and CD8+ enriched in EMRA. The pre-infection memory compartment contained some responding clones, suggesting cross-reactive memory joined.

This clonotype was picked up a small number of times. Its target is not known. The source is a man aged 18 to 30 who had mild COVID-19 (a few samples of this study predate the infection). Cell type and time point are not known. The V and J genes are TRBV4-3 and TRBJ2-3; no reliable D call. The sequenced sample was PBMCs or a T cell subset sorted from them (not recorded which). As DNA, the CDR3 is TGCGCCAGCAGCCAAGAGCCCCCGGCCACAGATACGCAGTATTTT. Its protein product is CASSQEPPATDTQYF.